A single sample is the source of the 25 T cell receptor beta chains below, sequenced in a study of shared clonotypes between healthy human individuals. Profiled with immunoSEQ multiplex PCR; TCRdb holds only in-frame clones, not every one. The sample has approximately 1,000,000 clones; approximately 80% are singletons. The sequenced sample was memory CD4+ T cells from PBMCs. Described subset: CD45RA-negative fraction. The receptors come from a man between 18 and 35 years old in good health. Some clones in this sample may be carry-over from other donors' samples.

V gene TRBV6-6 combines with J gene TRBJ2-1, with a possible D match to TRBD2 (6 bases). Between the trimmed V and J ends, which lost 6 bases and 15 bases, there was a span of 18 bases. This CDR3 has 12 amino acids. The germline gives CDR1 MNHNY, CDR2 SVGAGI (reference sequence). CDR3 amino acids: CASSLRGGGWFF. In DNA, the CDR3 is TGTGCCAGCAGCCTTCGGGGAGGTGGGTGGTTCTTC.

This clone turned up a few times. This chain links TRBV2 with TRBJ1-4, with 7 bases matching TRBD1. Germline V gene lookup returns CDR1 SNHLY and CDR2 FYNNEI. The J segment lost 8 bases and the V segment lost 6 bases, leaving 6 bases of the junction unmatched. The length of the CDR3 is 13 residues. The CDR3 reads CASSRQGREKLFF. As DNA, the CDR3 is TGTGCCAGCAGCCGACAGGGAAGGGAAAAACTGTTTTTT.

V and J are TRBV6-5 and TRBJ1-3, with TRBD1 as a possible D gene (5 bases). CDR1 and CDR2 (germline): MNHEY, SVGAGI. V lost 4 bases to trimming and J lost 0 bases, with 10 bases between them. The CDR3 spans 15 residues. The CDR3 is CASSWDGISGNTIYF. The CDR3 DNA is TGTGCCAGCAGTTGGGACGGAATCTCTGGAAACACCATATATTTT.

This chain joins TRBV7-9 and TRBJ2-5; D is undetermined. V lost 9 bases and J lost 0, with 14 bases in between. The CDR3 is 14 residues long. Germline assignment: CDR1 SEHNR and CDR2 FQNEAQ (reference sequence). In DNA, the CDR3 is TGTGCCAGTCTCCAGGTGGGGTACCAAGAGACCCAGTACTTC. It specifies CASLQVGYQETQYF. The full variable domain, its missing parts supplied by reference TRBV7-9 and TRBJ2-5, is DTGVSQNPRHKITKRGQNVTFRCDPISEHNRLYWYRQTLGQGPEFLTYFQNEAQLEKSRLLSDRFSAERPKGSFSTLEIQRTEQGDSAMYLCASLQVGYQETQYFGPGTRLLVL.

The CDR3 sequence: CASSKGLAGVGGTDTQYF. In DNA form, the CDR3 reads TGTGCCAGCAGCAAGGGACTAGCGGGAGTTGGGGGCACAGATACGCAGTATTTT. This chain links TRBV7-2 with TRBJ2-3, with 14 bases lining up with TRBD2. CDR1 is SGHTA and CDR2 is FQGNSA in the germline V gene. This CDR3 is built from 18 residues. After removal of 5 bases from V and 1 base from J, the junction contained 8 bases not matched to a gene.

This chain connects TRBV2 to TRBJ1-5, with D unclear. Deletions cut 8 bases from V and 3 bases from J, with 11 bases between. The germline V gene has CDR1 SNHLY and CDR2 FYNNEI. CDR3 length: 13 residues. CDR3 in amino acids: CASGLEINQPQHF. The CDR3 region has the DNA TGTGCCAGCGGTCTGGAGATCAATCAGCCCCAGCATTTT.

V is TRBV5-1 and J is TRBJ2-5; weak D call: TRBD1 (7 bases). Deletions cut 2 bases from V and 5 bases from J, with 19 bases between. The CDR3 runs to 16 residues. Germline CDR1 reads SGHRS; CDR2 reads YFSETQ. The CDR3 coding sequence is TGCGCCAGCAGCTTTGTAGGAGGGGGCGGTAGGGAGACCCAGTACTTC. This gives the protein CASSFVGGGGRETQYF.

This chain uses TRBV6-4 with TRBJ1-1; D is uncertain. V lost 0 bases and J lost 3, with 8 bases in between. This CDR3 spans 14 amino acids. Germline CDR1 and CDR2: MRHNA and SNTAGT. CDR3 residues: CASSDSGSYTEAFF. CDR3 sequence (DNA): TGTGCCAGCAGTGACTCGGGCAGCTACACTGAAGCTTTCTTT.

CDR3: CSVVWAANTEAFF. DNA of the CDR3: TGCAGCGTTGTATGGGCAGCGAACACTGAAGCTTTCTTT. The chain couples TRBV29-1 to TRBJ1-1; D is ambiguous. Germline V gene sequence: CDR1 SQVTM, CDR2 ANQGSEA. The CDR3 loop spans 13 amino acids. Trimming shortened V by 4 bases and J by 1 base, and 10 bases separated the two germline ends.

Only one count was recorded for this clone. CDR3 region: CASSQAGLAGGETQYF. The CDR3 nucleotides are TGTGCCAGCAGCCAAGCGGGACTAGCAGGTGGGGAGACCCAGTACTTC. The chain links TRBV4-2 to TRBJ2-5; TRBD2 aligns across 9 bases. The germline V gene has CDR1 LGHNA and CDR2 YNFKEQ. V dropped 1 base and J dropped 5; count of bases not matched to a gene: 8. This CDR3 region has 16 residues.

J is TRBJ2-2 and V is TRBV28, with TRBD2 matching 9 bases. With 8 bases clipped from V and 1 base from J, the junction kept 5 bases outside the gene matches. The CDR3 has 15 amino acids. Germline assignment: CDR1 MDHEN and CDR2 SYDVKM. The DNA for the CDR3 is TGTGCCAGCTGGAAGACTAGCGGGAACACCGGGGAGCTGTTTTTT. It codes for CASWKTSGNTGELFF.

This clone was seen just once. This same CDR3 is encoded by further DNA sequences in the sample. The gene calls are TRBV2 and TRBJ2-7; 9 bases are shared with TRBD1. Germline V gene data show CDR1 as SNHLY and CDR2 as FYNNEI. The CDR3 has 15 residues. J gave up 0 bases and V 3 bases, and 3 bases lay outside the gene matches. The CDR3 is CASSEWTGDSYEQYF. The CDR3 DNA is TGTGCCAGCAGTGAGTGGACAGGGGACTCCTACGAGCAGTACTTC.

The chain is built from TRBV6-4 and TRBJ2-1; TRBD2 matches 15 bases. V shed 3 bases and J 6 bases; nucleotides not matched to a gene: 6. The CDR3 covers 17 residues. The V gene's germline CDR1 is MRHNA and CDR2 SNTAGT. Here the CDR3 DNA reads TGTGCCAGCAGTGAAGGGGGACTAGCGGGAGGAGGCAATGAGCAGTTCTTC. Its protein product is CASSEGGLAGGGNEQFF.

In this sample, this clone turned up a few times. The chain recombines TRBV7-8 with TRBJ1-5; no clear D. Germline V gene lookup returns CDR1 SGHVS and CDR2 FQNEAQ. The CDR3 sequence is 12 residues long. V lost 3 bases and J 8 bases, leaving 8 bases between the germline ends. The CDR3 DNA follows: TGTGCCAGCAGCTTTCGCGGTGAGCCCCAGCATTTT. The encoded protein is CASSFRGEPQHF.

This chain joins TRBV6-6 and TRBJ2-5, with 8 bases that match TRBD1. V dropped 9 bases and J dropped 1; count of bases not matched to a gene: 7. The CDR3 runs to 14 residues. CDR1 MNHNY and CDR2 SVGAGI come from the germline V gene (reference sequence). CDR3 region: CARDDRGSQETQYF. For the CDR3, the DNA is TGTGCCAGGGACGACAGGGGATCCCAAGAGACCCAGTACTTC.

CDR3 in amino acids: CASSPLAGPSSQQYF. The DNA for the CDR3 is TGTGCCAGCAGCCCCCTGGCGGGACCGTCCTCCCAGCAGTACTTC. The chain recombines TRBV9 with TRBJ2-7; possible D gene TRBD2, 6 bases. Germline V gene lookup returns CDR1 SGDLS and CDR2 YYNGEE. The V and J ends lost 4 bases and 8 bases respectively, with 22 bases between them. The CDR3 has 15 residues. The full variable domain, rest sourced from reference TRBV9 and TRBJ2-7, is DSGVTQTPKHLITATGQRVTLRCSPRSGDLSVYWYQQSLDQGLQFLIQYYNGEERAKGNILERFSAQQFPDLHSELNLSSLELGDSALYFCASSPLAGPSSQQYFGPGTRLTVT.

V usage is TRBV12-2 and J usage is TRBJ1-1; TRBD1 reflects the table's D call only, with no check against the DNA. TRBV12-2 is given as a pseudogene. The CDR3 has 15 amino acids. In DNA form, the CDR3 reads TGTGCAAGTCACGATCGACAGGGGAGGAACACTGAAGCTTTCTTT. Residues: CASHDRQGRNTEAFF.

This clone was detected a few times. The chain employs TRBV29-1 and TRBJ2-3; 13 nucleotides line up with TRBD2. The junction had 15 bases not matched to a gene; V was cut back by 4 bases and J by 2 bases. Germline values: CDR1 SQVTM, CDR2 ANQGSEA. This CDR3 has 19 residues. The CDR3 loop reads CSVGGRLAGGLNPTDTQYF. CDR3 nucleotide sequence: TGCAGCGTTGGCGGACGACTAGCGGGAGGCTTAAATCCCACAGATACGCAGTATTTT.

The chain couples TRBV5-6 to TRBJ2-3; 9 bases are a match to TRBD1. The V and J ends lost 5 bases and 1 base, in that order; junction bases with no gene match: 14. Germline V gene data show CDR1 as SGHDT and CDR2 as YYEEEE. The CDR3 is 18 amino acids. The CDR3 region is CASRGTGFGKTGTDTQYF. The DNA for the CDR3 is TGTGCCAGCAGAGGGACAGGGTTCGGGAAAACGGGCACAGATACGCAGTATTTT.

Note on this clone: The same CDR3 is also encoded by other DNA sequences in this sample. The V and J genes are TRBV7-9 and TRBJ2-5; D may be TRBD1 (6 bases). CDR3 length equals 14 residues. V lost 3 bases and J lost 2, with 10 bases in between. Germline CDR1 is SEHNR and CDR2 is FQNEAQ (reference sequence). This CDR3 is CASSLATGQETQYF. In DNA form, the CDR3 reads TGTGCCAGCAGCTTGGCGACAGGACAAGAGACCCAGTACTTC. Combining the CDR3 with reference TRBV7-9 and TRBJ2-5 gives the whole variable domain DTGVSQNPRHKITKRGQNVTFRCDPISEHNRLYWYRQTLGQGPEFLTYFQNEAQLEKSRLLSDRFSAERPKGSFSTLEIQRTEQGDSAMYLCASSLATGQETQYFGPGTRLLVL.

The chain couples TRBV6-1 to TRBJ2-1; 12 bases align to TRBD2. V gave up 4 bases and J gave up 2 bases; unmatched junction bases: 6. The CDR3 length is 17 residues. Germline V lookup: CDR1 MNHNS, CDR2 SASEGT. CDR3 sequence reads: CASSGASGRGTYNEQFF. For the CDR3, the DNA is TGTGCCAGCAGTGGGGCTAGCGGGAGGGGTACCTACAATGAGCAGTTCTTC.

This clone was seen a handful of times. The chain uses TRBV7-3 and TRBJ1-1; D is uncertain. The CDR3 length is 13 residues. Germline CDR1 SGHTA, CDR2 FQGTGA. Trimming cost V 8 bases and J 3 bases, with 13 bases left between them. CDR3 in amino acids: CASRLGLDTEAFF. The CDR3 DNA follows: TGTGCCAGCCGATTGGGGTTGGACACTGAAGCTTTCTTT.

The chain is built from TRBV7-9 and TRBJ2-3; 12 nucleotides align to TRBD2. The germline gives CDR1 SEHNR, CDR2 FQNEAQ (reference sequence). V was pared by 7 bases and J by 2 bases, with 7 bases of the junction left unmatched. The CDR3 runs 16 residues. CDR3 amino acids: CASNLLAGGFTDTQYF. The CDR3 coding sequence is TGTGCCAGCAACCTACTAGCGGGAGGTTTCACAGATACGCAGTATTTT. Based on the CDR3 plus reference TRBV7-9 and TRBJ2-3, the full variable domain is DTGVSQNPRHKITKRGQNVTFRCDPISEHNRLYWYRQTLGQGPEFLTYFQNEAQLEKSRLLSDRFSAERPKGSFSTLEIQRTEQGDSAMYLCASNLLAGGFTDTQYFGPGTRLTVL.

This chain connects TRBV5-4 to TRBJ1-1; no definite D call. CDR1 is SGHNT, CDR2 YYREEE, per germline (reference sequence). The V gene lost 2 bases and the J gene lost 1 base, with 15 bases spanning the gap. The length of the CDR3 is 16 residues. The CDR3 DNA is TGTGCCAGCAGCTTAGAGCAGACCCTGACGAACACTGAAGCTTTCTTT. Translation: CASSLEQTLTNTEAFF.

The rearrangement links TRBV6-4 to TRBJ2-2, with 7 positions matching TRBD2. V trimming: 3 bases; J trimming: 0 bases; junction bases outside the gene matches: 4. Germline assignment: CDR1 MRHNA and CDR2 SNTAGT. This CDR3 is built from 16 residues. The CDR3 sequence: CASSDLGLANTGELFF. CDR3 DNA sequence: TGTGCCAGCAGTGATCTTGGACTAGCGAACACCGGGGAGCTGTTTTTT.